The present T cell receptor beta chain was sequenced within a study of blood T cell repertoires in COVID-19 (dated by TCRdb to 2020 to 2021). At the level of the whole study: Samples covering the acute and convalescent phases of COVID-19 were provided by collaborators in the United States, Italy and Spain. The material from the prospective study consisted of cDNA or gDNA derived from T cells, B-cell-depleted T cells, or PBMCs. Deeply sampled blood TCRbeta repertoires from subjects exposed to, actively infected with, or recovered from COVID-19 were included in the dataset. A freely available public database, intended as a resource for researchers studying the immune response to SARS-CoV-2, is where the repertoires were released. Samples were obtained from the ongoing ImmuneRACE study (first 160 participants) and from some 1,200 subjects provided by 6 global collaborators. Nearly every sample came with metadata listing a de-identified subject ID, COVID-19 status, age in years and sex. Where HLA class I and class II types were available, the types were taken from metadata supplied by the sample provider, not from assay-based typing.

Comment on this clone: Its target antigen remains unknown. Base qualities are not at hand, and no much larger clone is one base apart.

The immunoSEQ Assay, a bias-controlled multiplex PCR, was used to amplify TCRbeta CDR3 regions from genomic DNA. As for the authors' bioinformatics: The number of nucleated cells in each sample was estimated by amplification of reference gene primers within the assay. To quantify the absolute abundance of each unique TCRbeta CDR3 rearrangement, sequence reads were collapsed and filtered. Productive Simpson clonality was computed per sample as the square root of Simpson's diversity index over productive rearrangements. Drawn from immuneACCESS, this table holds only the in-frame rearrangements with V and J called that TCRdb kept. Clones are partly lost; checked studies trace under half to an unresolved V gene and leave the rest unexplained. V, J and clone size are taken as reported in that table, and D and trimming were inferred from the DNA itself. This sample is represented by roughly 160,000 clones; more than 70% of them were singletons. The ten largest clonotypes hold around a fifth of the sample.

A second Seattle source provided samples from volunteer blood donors who had recovered from COVID-19. The collaborating institutions used their own protocols to collect whole blood in K2EDTA tubes. For TCRbeta analysis, collaborator samples were shipped as frozen whole blood, as isolated PBMCs, or as DNA extracted from either sample type. V loses 5 bases, J loses 5 bases, and the germline ends lie 15 bases apart. Counted from cysteine to phenylalanine, this CDR3 has 14 amino acids. The retained sequence is limited to the CDR3, 42 bases, with the frame set at the first base. CDR1 and CDR2, per the germline V gene (reference sequence), are MNHNY and SVGAGI. Study-wide conclusions, independent of this receptor: Clinical and demographic metadata were provided uncurated, with the amount varying by source and participant.

The sequencing input was peripheral blood. This TCR was recovered from a woman aged 70-85 years who had recovered from COVID-19. This receptor chain uses TRBV6-6 and TRBJ2-5; TRBD2 might be the D gene, on 6 matching bases. The CDR3 reads as follows: CASSPRGELETQYF. The sequenced DNA: TGTGCCAGCAGTCCACGCGGGGAGTTGGAGACCCAGTACTTC.